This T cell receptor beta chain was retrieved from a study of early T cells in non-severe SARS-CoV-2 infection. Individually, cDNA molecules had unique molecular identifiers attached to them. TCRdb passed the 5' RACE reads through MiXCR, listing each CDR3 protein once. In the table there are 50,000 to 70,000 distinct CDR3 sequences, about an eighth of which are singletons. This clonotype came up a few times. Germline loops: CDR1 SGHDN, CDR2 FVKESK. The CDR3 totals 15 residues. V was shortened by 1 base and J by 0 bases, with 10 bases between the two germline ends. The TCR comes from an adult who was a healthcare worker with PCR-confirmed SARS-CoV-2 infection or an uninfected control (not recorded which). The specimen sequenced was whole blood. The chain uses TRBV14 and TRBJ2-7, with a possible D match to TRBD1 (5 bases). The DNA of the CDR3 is TGTGCCAGCAGCCAAGGCAGGGTACTCTCCTACGAGCAGTACTTC. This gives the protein CASSQGRVLSYEQYF.